The entry that follows covers one T cell receptor (beta chain) sequence. Between the trimmed V and J ends, which lost 0 bases and 8 bases, there was a span of 13 bases. CDR3 size: 14 residues. Germline-derived CDR1 and CDR2 are SGHTA and FQGNSA. Only in-frame clones appear in the TCRdb table, and some are missing; sequencing was by immunoSEQ multiplex PCR. The top ten hold roughly 15% of the sample, which has approximately 15,000 clones, 80% seen once. The data were taken from a study of blood T cell repertoires in COVID-19. Study-level background: The samples span acute and convalescent COVID-19 from the United States, Italy and Spain.

The source material was peripheral blood. The TCR originated in a human donor in a cohort sampled during active COVID-19. The V call is TRBV7-2, the J call TRBJ1-2; D is perhaps TRBD1 (6 bases). The CDR3 bases are TGTGCCAGCAGCTTAGCTCAACAGGGAGGGGGCTACACCTTC. Protein: CASSLAQQGGGYTF.